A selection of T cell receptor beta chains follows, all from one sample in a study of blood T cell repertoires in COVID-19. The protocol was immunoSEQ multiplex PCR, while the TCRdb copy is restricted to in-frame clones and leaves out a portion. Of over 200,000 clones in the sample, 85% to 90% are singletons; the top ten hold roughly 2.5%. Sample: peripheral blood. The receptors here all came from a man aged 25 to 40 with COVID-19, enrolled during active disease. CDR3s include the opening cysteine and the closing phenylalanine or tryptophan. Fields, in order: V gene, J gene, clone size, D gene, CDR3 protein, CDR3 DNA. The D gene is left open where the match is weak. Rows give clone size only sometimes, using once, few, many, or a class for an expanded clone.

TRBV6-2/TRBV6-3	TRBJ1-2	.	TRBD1	CASSPSDRGFLYGYTF	TGTGCCAGCAGTCCCTCGGACAGGGGGTTTCTTTATGGCTACACCTTC
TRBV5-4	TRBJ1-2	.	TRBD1	CASSSPGQGNYGYTF	TGTGCCAGCAGCTCCCCGGGACAGGGTAACTATGGCTACACCTTC
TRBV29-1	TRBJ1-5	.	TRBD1	CSVAGTGENQPQHF	TGCAGCGTCGCCGGGACAGGGGAGAATCAGCCCCAGCATTTT
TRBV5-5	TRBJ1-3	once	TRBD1	CASSSQGNGGNTIYF	TGTGCCAGCAGCTCACAGGGGAATGGTGGAAACACCATATATTTT
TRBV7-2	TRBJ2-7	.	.	CASSVLWGQGPNDEQYF	TGTGCCAGCAGCGTACTCTGGGGGCAGGGCCCCAACGACGAGCAGTACTTC
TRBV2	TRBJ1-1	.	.	CASIPEMNTEAFF	TGTGCCAGCATTCCGGAGATGAACACTGAAGCTTTCTTT
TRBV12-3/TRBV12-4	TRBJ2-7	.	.	CASSDSYEQYF	TGTGCCAGCTCAGACTCCTACGAGCAGTACTTC
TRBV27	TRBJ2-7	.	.	CASAGLGSSYEQYF	TGTGCCAGCGCTGGACTGGGGAGCTCCTACGAGCAGTACTTC
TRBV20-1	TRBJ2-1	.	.	CSAQFYNEQFF	TGCAGTGCTCAGTTCTACAATGAGCAGTTCTTC
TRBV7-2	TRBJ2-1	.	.	CASSPNGRSIGYNEQFF	TGTGCCAGCAGTCCAAATGGTCGGAGTATAGGCTACAATGAGCAGTTCTTC
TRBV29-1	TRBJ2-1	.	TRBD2	CSGGLGMGNEQFF	TGCAGCGGGGGACTAGGGATGGGGAATGAGCAGTTCTTC
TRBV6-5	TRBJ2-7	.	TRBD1	CASSYGPGTVSYEQYF	TGTGCCAGCAGTTACGGGCCTGGGACAGTCTCCTACGAGCAGTACTTC
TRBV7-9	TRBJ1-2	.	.	CASSLEVRGGYGYTF	TGTGCCAGCAGCTTAGAGGTCCGAGGGGGCTATGGCTACACCTTC
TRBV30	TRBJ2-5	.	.	CAWSRTAQETQYF	TGTGCCTGGAGTCGGACAGCCCAAGAGACCCAGTACTTC
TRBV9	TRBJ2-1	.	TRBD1	CASSVNPDRGRIHEQFF	TGTGCCAGCAGCGTTAACCCGGACAGGGGGCGCATCCATGAGCAGTTCTTC
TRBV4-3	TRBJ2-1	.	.	CASSQDGGDEQFF	TGCGCCAGCAGCCAAGATGGCGGGGATGAGCAGTTCTTC
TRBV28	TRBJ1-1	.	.	CASSLSGGVLEAFF	TGTGCCAGCAGTTTATCTGGGGGGGTGCTTGAAGCTTTCTTT
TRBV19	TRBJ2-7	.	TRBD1	CASSMGQPSYEQYF	TGTGCCAGTAGTATGGGACAGCCCTCCTACGAGCAGTACTTC
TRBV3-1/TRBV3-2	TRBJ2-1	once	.	CASSQRGSNEQFF	TGTGCCAGCAGCCAAAGGGGCTCCAATGAGCAGTTCTTC
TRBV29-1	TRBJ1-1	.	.	CSVEKQLNTEAFF	TGCAGCGTTGAAAAACAGCTGAACACTGAAGCTTTCTTT
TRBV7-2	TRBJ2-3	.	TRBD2	CASKIAGAPDTQYF	TGTGCCAGCAAAATAGCGGGAGCCCCAGATACGCAGTATTTT
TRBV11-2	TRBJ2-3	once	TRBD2	CASSLDISGGTDTQYF	TGTGCCAGCAGCTTAGACATTAGCGGGGGGACAGATACGCAGTATTTT
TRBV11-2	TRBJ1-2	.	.	CASSLEDRMVNYGYTF	TGTGCCAGCAGCTTAGAAGACAGGATGGTTAACTATGGCTACACCTTC
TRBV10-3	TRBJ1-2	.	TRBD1	CAIRTQGADGGYTF	TGTGCCATCAGGACGCAGGGGGCCGACGGGGGCTACACCTTC
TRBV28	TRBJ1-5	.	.	CASTRTLSNQPQHF	TGTGCCAGCACCAGGACTCTTAGCAATCAGCCCCAGCATTTT
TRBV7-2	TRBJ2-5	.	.	CASSAGPSQETQYF	TGTGCCAGCAGCGCGGGACCTAGCCAAGAGACCCAGTACTTC
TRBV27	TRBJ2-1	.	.	CASSLTGNEQFF	TGTGCCAGCAGTTTAACAGGGAATGAGCAGTTCTTC
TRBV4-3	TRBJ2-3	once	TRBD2	CASSQDLAGLVYF	TGCGCCAGCAGCCAAGATTTAGCGGGTTTAGTGTATTTT
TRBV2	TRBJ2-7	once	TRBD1	CASREDRSEQYF	TGTGCCAGCAGGGAGGACAGGTCCGAGCAGTACTTC
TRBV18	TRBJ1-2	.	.	CASSPRGNYGYTF	TGTGCCAGCTCACCAAGGGGAAACTATGGCTACACCTTC
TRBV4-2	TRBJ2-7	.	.	CASSQTGMVREQYF	TGTGCCAGCAGCCAAACGGGGATGGTGAGAGAGCAGTACTTC
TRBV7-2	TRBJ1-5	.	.	CASSLGAADNQPQHF	TGTGCCAGCAGCTTAGGGGCAGCTGACAATCAGCCCCAGCATTTT
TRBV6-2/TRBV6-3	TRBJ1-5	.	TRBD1	CASSYTRWTGNQPQHF	TGTGCCAGCAGTTACACAAGGTGGACAGGGAATCAGCCCCAGCATTTT
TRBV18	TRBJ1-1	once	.	CASSPPSLNTEAFF	TGTGCCAGCTCACCACCAAGCTTGAACACTGAAGCTTTCTTT
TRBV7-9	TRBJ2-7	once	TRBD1	CASSFIPGQGAREQYF	TGTGCCAGCAGCTTTATACCGGGACAGGGGGCGCGGGAGCAGTACTTC
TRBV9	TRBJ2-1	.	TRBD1	CASSPRQGAYNEQFF	TGTGCCAGCAGCCCGCGGCAGGGGGCCTACAATGAGCAGTTCTTC
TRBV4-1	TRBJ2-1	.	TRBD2	CASSQDSISGGSSYNEQFF	TGCGCCAGCAGCCAAGACTCAATCAGCGGGGGGAGCTCCTACAATGAGCAGTTCTTC
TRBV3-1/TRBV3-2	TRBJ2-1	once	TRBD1	CASSLDQGQVYNEQFF	TGTGCCAGCAGCCTCGACCAGGGACAGGTCTACAATGAGCAGTTCTTC
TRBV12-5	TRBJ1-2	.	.	CASGRSGSDYGYTF	TGTGCTAGTGGCCGTAGCGGGTCTGACTATGGCTACACCTTC
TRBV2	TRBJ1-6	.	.	CASSDQVSPLHF	TGTGCCAGCAGTGATCAGGTTTCACCCCTCCACTTT
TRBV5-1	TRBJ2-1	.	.	CASSFQTGQRGNEQFF	TGCGCCAGCAGCTTCCAGACAGGACAAAGGGGCAATGAGCAGTTCTTC
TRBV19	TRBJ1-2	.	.	CASSKRSGYTF	TGTGCCAGTAGTAAGAGGTCCGGCTACACCTTC
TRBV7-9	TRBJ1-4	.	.	CASSPRAQANEKLFF	TGTGCCAGCAGCCCGCGCGCGCAGGCTAATGAAAAACTGTTTTTT
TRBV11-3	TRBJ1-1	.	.	CASSLPPGTDSNTEAFF	TGTGCCAGCAGCCTACCGCCGGGGACGGACAGTAACACTGAAGCTTTCTTT
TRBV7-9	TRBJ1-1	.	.	CASSPPARENTEAFF	TGTGCCAGCAGCCCCCCGGCGCGGGAGAACACTGAAGCTTTCTTT
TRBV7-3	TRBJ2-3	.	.	CASSLTNTDTQYF	TGTGCCAGCAGCTTGACTAACACAGATACGCAGTATTTT
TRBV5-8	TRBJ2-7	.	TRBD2	CASSYSPSGRYF	TGTGCCAGCAGCTACTCACCGAGCGGGAGGTACTTC
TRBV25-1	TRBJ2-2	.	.	CASSEFKQVSNTGELFF	TGTGCCAGCAGTGAATTTAAACAGGTATCGAACACCGGGGAGCTGTTTTTT
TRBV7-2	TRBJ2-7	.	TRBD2	CASNPSGGVSYEQYF	TGTGCCAGCAACCCTAGCGGGGGGGTCTCCTACGAGCAGTACTTC
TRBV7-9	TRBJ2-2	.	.	CASSFEGRGMFF	TGTGCCAGCAGCTTCGAGGGCAGGGGAATGTTTTTT
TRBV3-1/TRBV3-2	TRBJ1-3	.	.	CASSLLPGESGNTIYF	TGTGCCAGCAGCCTTCTACCAGGGGAGTCTGGAAACACCATATATTTT
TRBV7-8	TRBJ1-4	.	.	CASSLAGNEKLFF	TGTGCCAGCAGCTTAGCCGGGAATGAAAAACTGTTTTTT
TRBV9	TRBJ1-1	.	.	CASSSRGVNTEAFF	TGTGCCAGCAGCTCCCGGGGGGTGAACACTGAAGCTTTCTTT